A single sample is the source of the 22 T cell receptor beta chains below, sequenced in a study of T cells in Graves' hyperthyroidism and ophthalmopathy. Regions amplified from RNA transcripts were the TCR beta CDR3 regions. With the HTBI primer set, the TCR CDR3 went through a first round of RT-PCR. TCRdb independently ran MiXCR on the multiplex PCR reads; one entry per CDR3 protein. Of about 360,000 distinct CDR3 sequences in the sample, around 14% were seen once. Sequenced: blood. The receptor set was obtained from a woman aged 18-35 years with Graves' hyperthyroidism that later progressed to Graves' ophthalmopathy.

This clonotype showed up just a few times. J is TRBJ2-1 and V is TRBV7-9; 7 nucleotides line up with TRBD2. Germline CDR1 and CDR2: SEHNR and FQNEAQ (reference sequence). This CDR3 has 21 amino acids. J gave up 2 bases and V 1 base, and 20 bases lay outside the gene matches. CDR3 sequence: CASSLGPPGLWLAAPYNEQFF. Written as DNA, the CDR3 is TGTGCCAGCAGCTTAGGCCCCCCGGGTCTGTGGCTAGCGGCGCCCTACAATGAGCAGTTCTTC.

Many counts were recorded for this clonotype. V gene TRBV19 combines with J gene TRBJ1-1; D remains unclear. In germline, CDR1 is LNHDA, CDR2 SQIVND (reference sequence). This CDR3 contains 13 residues. The V end was cut by 7 bases, the J end by 2 bases, with 11 bases between. The DNA of the CDR3 is TGTGCCAGTAAAACTGCAGAAAACACTGAAGCTTTCTTT. Translation: CASKTAENTEAFF.

In its sample, this clonotype was seen many times. This CDR3 reads CSVGAGGDTDTQYF. CDR3 nucleotides: TGCAGCGTTGGGGCAGGGGGGGACACAGATACGCAGTATTTT. This chain uses TRBV29-1 with TRBJ2-3, with D perhaps matching TRBD1 or TRBD2 (7 bases each). CDR1 and CDR2 from the germline V gene are SQVTM and ANQGSEA. Trimming removed 4 bases at V and 2 bases at J, with 13 bases between. The CDR3 sequence is 14 residues long.

This clonotype came up many times. The chain recombines TRBV28 with TRBJ2-4; D unclear. The length of the CDR3 is 17 residues. Trimming removed 5 bases from V and 4 bases from J, with 21 bases in between. Per germline, CDR1 MDHEN and CDR2 SYDVKM. The CDR3 bases are TGTGCCAGCAGTACCCACGGCCCCCTAGGACCAAAAAACATTCAGTACTTC. Amino acid sequence: CASSTHGPLGPKNIQYF.

This clonotype was detected a few times. Here the CDR3 DNA reads TGTGCCACCCACGCAGGGTGGTATAATTCACCCCTCCACTTT. It translates to CATHAGWYNSPLHF. The chain is built from TRBV6-1 and TRBJ1-6; weak D call: TRBD1 (5 bases). CDR3 size: 14 residues. Germline V gives CDR1 MNHNS, CDR2 SASEGT. Deletions cut 10 bases from V and 4 bases from J, with 14 bases between.

This clonotype was found many times. This chain uses TRBV28 with TRBJ2-2; possibly TRBD2 for D (6 bases). Germline values: CDR1 MDHEN, CDR2 SYDVKM. The CDR3 covers 15 residues. The ends were cut back, 7 bases at V and 0 bases at J, with 12 bases in the middle. CDR3 amino acids: CASITGGPNTGELFF. CDR3 sequence (DNA): TGTGCCAGCATCACCGGGGGTCCGAACACCGGGGAGCTGTTTTTT.

This clonotype was recorded many times. The genes are TRBV7-9 and TRBJ2-5; 10 bases align to TRBD2. This CDR3 contains 15 residues. Trimming cost V 4 bases and J 4 bases; bases outside gene matches: 6. CDR1 is SEHNR, CDR2 FQNEAQ, per germline (reference sequence). The CDR3 reads CASSSTAGGRETQYF. The CDR3 DNA reads as TGTGCCAGCAGCTCCACAGCGGGAGGGCGAGAGACCCAGTACTTC.

The rearrangement joins TRBV30 to TRBJ2-5, with 8 bases that match TRBD1. Germline CDR1 is GTSNPN and CDR2 is SVGIG (reference sequence). J was trimmed by 3 bases and V by 3 bases; bases with no gene match: 3. The CDR3 contains 13 residues. The CDR3 is CAWRTDREETQYF. CDR3 bases: TGTGCCTGGAGAACGGACAGGGAAGAGACCCAGTACTTC.

In this sample, this clonotype turned up a few times. The V call is TRBV12-3 or TRBV12-4, the J call TRBJ2-7; D is perhaps TRBD2 (6 bases). The CDR3 loop spans 14 amino acids. V shed 3 bases and J shed 4 bases, with 13 bases lying between them. The CDR3, as DNA: TGTGCCAGCAGTTTTGCGACTAGAGGTTACGAGCAGTACTTC. Translation: CASSFATRGYEQYF.

The V and J genes are TRBV28 and TRBJ2-1; D is tentatively TRBD1 or TRBD2 (5 bases each). This CDR3 region has 13 residues. The V end lost 8 bases, the J end lost 3 bases, and 11 bases lay between the germline ends. CDR1 and CDR2 from the germline V gene are MDHEN and SYDVKM. DNA for the CDR3: TGTGCCAGCGGGGGTCCCATCTACAATGAGCAGTTCTTC. As protein: CASGGPIYNEQFF.

Regarding this clonotype: This clone may be a read error of a much larger clone one base away. This rearrangement joins TRBV20-1 to TRBJ2-7; TRBD2 matches at 8 bases. The germline V gene has CDR1 DFQATT and CDR2 SNEGSKA (reference sequence). The CDR3 spans 14 residues. The CDR3 DNA is TGCAGTGCTAGAGATCGGCTAGCGGGCTACGGGCAGTACTTC. It codes for CSARDRLAGYGQYF.

This clonotype was seen many times. This sequence joins TRBV28 and TRBJ2-3; 8 nucleotides agree with TRBD2. J was trimmed by 2 bases and V by 9 bases; bases with no gene match: 10. The germline V gene encodes CDR1 MDHEN and CDR2 SYDVKM. This CDR3 has 15 amino acids. This chain's CDR3 is CASMGLGRDTDTQYF. In nucleotides, the CDR3 is TGTGCCAGTATGGGACTAGGACGAGACACAGATACGCAGTATTTT.

This clonotype was recorded a few times. In DNA form, the CDR3 reads TGTGCCAGCTCACCACTTGGCGGGACTTACAATGAGCAGTTCTTC. Its translation is CASSPLGGTYNEQFF. V usage is TRBV18 and J usage is TRBJ2-1, with TRBD2 as a possible D gene (6 bases). Germline loops: CDR1 KGHSH, CDR2 LQKENI. CDR3 length: 15 amino acids. V lost 1 base and J lost 4, with 11 bases in between.

In this sample, this clonotype turned up many times. This rearrangement joins TRBV11-2 to TRBJ2-3; D unclear. CDR1 and CDR2 (germline): SGHAT, FQNNGV. Trimming stripped 5 bases from V and 2 bases from J, with 14 bases between. The CDR3 extends over 15 amino acids. The CDR3: CASSSAWAYTDTQYF. CDR3 sequence (DNA): TGTGCCAGCAGCAGCGCGTGGGCTTACACAGATACGCAGTATTTT.

The sample holds many counts of this clonotype. The chain combines TRBV20-1 with TRBJ2-1; 8 nucleotides agree with TRBD1. Germline V gene data show CDR1 as DFQATT and CDR2 as SNEGSKA (reference sequence). The CDR3 length is 13 residues. The V gene end was trimmed by 5 bases and the J gene end by 7 bases; junction bases not matched to a gene: 7. Here the CDR3 DNA reads TGCAGTGCTGCCGGGACAGGCTGGAATGAGCAGTTCTTC. Translated, it gives CSAAGTGWNEQFF.

This clonotype was observed a handful of times. This chain links TRBV28 with TRBJ2-7; no reliable D call. Germline V gives CDR1 MDHEN, CDR2 SYDVKM. V gave up 4 bases and J gave up 1 base, with 17 bases separating them. The CDR3 extends over 16 amino acids. The CDR3 reads CASSSTLGDGSYEQYF. For the CDR3, the DNA is TGTGCCAGCAGTTCGACCCTCGGAGACGGTTCCTACGAGCAGTACTTC.

As for this clonotype: Since a much larger clone is just one base distant, this may be a read error. The chain is built from TRBV11-2 and TRBJ2-5; no reliable D call. The length of the CDR3 is 12 residues. Germline V gene data show CDR1 as SGHAT and CDR2 as FQNNGV. This CDR3 is CTSSLVVETQYF. The CDR3 nucleotides are TGTACCAGCAGCTTAGTAGTTGAGACCCAGTACTTC. The full variable domain, in which reference TRBV11-2 and TRBJ2-5 provide the parts outside the CDR3, is EAGVAQSPRYKIIEKRQSVAFWCNPISGHATLYWYQQILGQGPKLLIQFQNNGVVDDSQLPKDRFSAERLKGVDSTLKIQPAKLEDSAVYLCTSSLVVETQYFGPGTRLLVL.

The chain has TRBV28 and TRBJ2-3, with 7 bases identical to TRBD2. Germline lookup yields CDR1 MDHEN and CDR2 SYDVKM. J gave up 1 base and V 8 bases, and 3 bases lay outside the gene matches. CDR3 size: 13 residues. The CDR3 coding sequence is TGTGCCAGCGGGGGAGGGGGCACAGATACGCAGTATTTT. Protein product: CASGGGGTDTQYF. Combining the CDR3 with reference TRBV28 and TRBJ2-3 gives the whole variable domain DVKVTQSSRYLVKRTGEKVFLECVQDMDHENMFWYRQDPGLGLRLIYFSYDVKMKEKGDIPEGYSVSREKKERFSLILESASTNQTSMYLCASGGGGTDTQYFGPGTRLTVL.

This clonotype was observed many times. This chain links TRBV6-2 or TRBV6-3 with TRBJ2-1; tentative D call: TRBD2 (5 bases). This CDR3 is built from 16 residues. Germline values: CDR1 MNHEY, CDR2 SVGEGT. Trimming took 4 bases from V and 6 from J, leaving 19 bases between them. DNA of the CDR3: TGTGCCAGCAGTTTAATGTCGGCGGGTGGAGGCAATGAGCAGTTCTTC. Protein: CASSLMSAGGGNEQFF.

The chain combines TRBV20-1 with TRBJ2-3; 9 bases line up with TRBD2. Looked up from germline, CDR1 is DFQATT and CDR2 is SNEGSKA (reference sequence). Trimming removed 1 base from V and 0 bases from J; junction bases left unmatched: 8. This CDR3 has 17 residues. CDR3 sequence (DNA): TGCAGTGCTAGAGGGCTAGCGGGACGTTCTAGCACAGATACGCAGTATTTT. Encoded protein: CSARGLAGRSSTDTQYF.

The chain uses TRBV20-1 and TRBJ2-1; D remains unclear. Germline V CDR1 and CDR2: DFQATT, SNEGSKA (reference sequence). The V end was cut by 6 bases, the J end by 9 bases, with 21 bases between. The CDR3 is made up of 14 amino acids. CDR3 sequence: CSARKELEIGEQFF. In DNA form, the CDR3 reads TGCAGTGCGAGGAAAGAGCTGGAGATAGGTGAGCAGTTCTTC.

There are a few counts of this clonotype. Just one base apart from a much larger clone, this may be a read error. The chain carries TRBV6-1 and TRBJ1-1; D gene unclear. The germline CDR1 and CDR2 sequences are MNHNS and SASEGT. Trimming shortened V by 7 bases and J by 1 base, and 4 bases separated the two germline ends. The CDR3 has 11 residues. CDR3 DNA sequence: TGTGCCAGCAATAAGAACACTGAAGCTTTCTTT. Translating it yields CASNKNTEAFF.